Below are 31 T cell receptor gamma chains sequenced from a single sample in a study of Vδ1+ human thymocytes. Overall study results and limits: In the thymus, TRG and TRD repertoires looked highly polyclonal with Gaussian CDR3 lengths.

Antigens of these TCRs are unknown. Extracted RNA was reverse transcribed into cDNA. The CDR3 regions were amplified by multiplex PCR from V-gene primers to a constant-region primer. TCRdb fed the multiplex PCR reads to CATT. The table lists approximately 40,000 gamma-chain clones, about 19% of them singletons. Sequencing was performed on Vdelta1+ gamma-delta thymocytes from the thymus. Subset specified: FACS-sorted CD3+ TCRalphabeta- TCRVdelta1+ TCRVdelta2- thymocytes. The receptor source for this set is a girl in the first two years of life who had congenital heart surgery.

This chain uses TRGV8 with TRGJ1 or TRGJ2. J was trimmed by 11 bases and V by 3 bases; bases with no gene match: 7. The germline CDR1 and CDR2 sequences are VENAVY and YDSYNSRV. The CDR3 has 11 residues. The DNA of the CDR3 is TGTGCCACCTGGGATCATAGAGAGAAACTCTTT. This codes for CATWDHREKLF.

This sequence joins TRGV3 and TRGJ1 or TRGJ2. CDR1 and CDR2 from the germline V gene are VTNTFY and YDVSTARD (reference sequence). CDR3 length equals 16 residues. The V gene end was trimmed by 0 bases and the J gene end by 3 bases; junction bases not matched to a gene: 11. The CDR3 sequence: CATWDRPIPSYYKKLF. The CDR3 DNA sequence: TGTGCCACCTGGGACAGGCCCATCCCCAGTTATTATAAGAAACTCTTT.

V gene TRGV5 combines with J gene TRGJ1 or TRGJ2. The CDR3 length is 16 residues. Germline lookup yields CDR1 VINAFY and CDR2 YDVSNSKD. V dropped 3 bases and J dropped 3; count of bases not matched to a gene: 14. For the CDR3, the DNA is TGTGCCACCTGGGACCGTCCCTCGGGACTTTATTATAAGAAACTCTTT. Translated, it gives CATWDRPSGLYYKKLF.

This clone was detected ten times or more. This same CDR3 is encoded by further DNA sequences in the sample. The chain has TRGV3 and TRGJP2. The CDR3 is 15 residues long. The germline V gene encodes CDR1 VTNTFY and CDR2 YDVSTARD (reference sequence). Trimming at V came to 0 bases and at J to 1 base, leaving 2 bases not matched to a gene. The CDR3 sequence: CATWDRPSSDWIKTF. In DNA form, the CDR3 reads TGTGCCACCTGGGACAGGCCTAGTAGTGATTGGATCAAGACGTTT.

About this clone itself: The junction shows a germline mismatch at one end, possibly a read error. The same CDR3 can be traced to other DNA sequences in this sample. J is TRGJ1 or TRGJ2 and V is TRGV3. Looked up from germline, CDR1 is VTNTFY and CDR2 is YDVSTARD (reference sequence). This CDR3 is built from 14 residues. DNA for the CDR3: TGTGCCACCTGGGACAGGCCGGTTGGTTATAAGAAGCTCTTT. Encoded protein: CATWDRPVGYKKLF.

About this clone: The same CDR3 arises from other DNA sequences in this sample as well. This chain uses TRGV4 with TRGJP2. Germline V gene data show CDR1 as EGSTGY and CDR2 as YDSYTSSV. Trimming removed 1 base from V and 0 bases from J; junction bases left unmatched: 2. The CDR3 spans 15 residues. CDR3 DNA sequence: TGTGCCACCTGGGATGGACATAGTAGTGATTGGATCAAGACGTTT. Translation gives CATWDGHSSDWIKTF.

The chain joins TRGV9 to TRGJ1 or TRGJ2. CDR3 length equals 14 residues. The J segment lost 12 bases and the V segment lost 0 bases, leaving 14 bases of the junction unmatched. Germline V gene lookup returns CDR1 GITISATS and CDR2 ISYDGTV (reference sequence). CDR3 DNA: TGTGCCTTGTGGGAGGTGCCTCCCCCCGGAACGAAACTCTTT. The encoded protein is CALWEVPPPGTKLF.

To note about this clone: Other DNA sequences from this sample encode an identical CDR3 as well. The V call is TRGV2, the J call TRGJP2. Per the germline V gene, CDR1 is EGSNGY and CDR2 is YDSYNSKV. V dropped 2 bases and J dropped 0; count of bases not matched to a gene: 3. The CDR3 contains 15 residues. The CDR3 here is CATWDAYSSDWIKTF. The CDR3 nucleotides are TGTGCCACCTGGGACGCATATAGTAGTGATTGGATCAAGACGTTT.

This clone was recorded a few times. The rearrangement uses TRGV3 and TRGJ1 or TRGJ2. J gave up 5 bases and V 0 bases, and 10 bases lay outside the gene matches. The germline V gene has CDR1 VTNTFY and CDR2 YDVSTARD (reference sequence). The CDR3 has 15 amino acids. CDR3 loop: CATWDRRKQDYKKLF. CDR3 in DNA: TGTGCCACCTGGGACAGGCGTAAGCAGGATTATAAGAAACTCTTT.

This clone was seen just once. The chain is built from TRGV5 and TRGJ1 or TRGJ2. The trim removed 0 bases at V and 4 bases at J, leaving 6 bases unmatched. Germline CDR1 and CDR2: VINAFY and YDVSNSKD. CDR3 size: 14 residues. This CDR3 is CATWDRREYYKKLF. The DNA of the CDR3 is TGTGCCACCTGGGACAGGCGAGAATATTATAAGAAACTCTTT.

The chain combines TRGV4 with TRGJ1 or TRGJ2. The CDR3 runs 16 residues. Germline V lookup: CDR1 EGSTGY, CDR2 YDSYTSSV. After removal of 2 bases from V and 6 bases from J, the junction contained 16 bases not matched to a gene. The CDR3 spells CATWDETVGRCYKKLF. The CDR3 DNA is TGTGCCACCTGGGATGAGACTGTGGGGAGATGTTATAAGAAACTCTTT.

The V call is TRGV2, the J call TRGJP2. Germline-derived CDR1 and CDR2 are EGSNGY and YDSYNSKV. CDR3 size: 15 residues. J was trimmed by 3 bases and V by 5 bases; bases with no gene match: 9. CDR3 protein: CATWAGLGSDWIKTF. The CDR3 DNA reads TGTGCCACCTGGGCCGGACTTGGTAGTGATTGGATCAAGACGTTT.

This clone occurred a few times. The chain joins TRGV4 to TRGJ1 or TRGJ2. Germline V gene lookup returns CDR1 EGSTGY and CDR2 YDSYTSSV. The CDR3 runs to 11 residues. With V trimmed by 2 bases and J by 11 bases, 6 bases remained unmatched. CDR3 DNA: TGTGCCACCTGGGATGTGCTTCAGAAACTCTTT. Its translation: CATWDVLQKLF.

This clone occurred a few times. This rearrangement joins TRGV4 to TRGJ1 or TRGJ2. CDR3 length: 15 amino acids. Germline lookup yields CDR1 EGSTGY and CDR2 YDSYTSSV. V gave up 0 bases and J gave up 0 bases; unmatched junction bases: 5. DNA for the CDR3: TGTGCCACCTGGGATGGGACCCCGAATTATTATAAGAAACTCTTT. Translated, it gives CATWDGTPNYYKKLF.

The chain recombines TRGV2 with TRGJ1 or TRGJ2. Losses at the gene ends were 0 bases for V and 6 bases for J; bases not matched to a gene: 8. The length of the CDR3 is 14 residues. CDR1 EGSNGY and CDR2 YDSYNSKV come from the germline V gene. CDR3 DNA: TGTGCCACCTGGGACGGGCAAAATGGTTATAAGAAACTCTTT. It translates to CATWDGQNGYKKLF.

The chain has TRGV8 and TRGJ1 or TRGJ2. V was clipped by 3 bases and J by 12 bases; unmatched bases: 5. The germline V gene encodes CDR1 VENAVY and CDR2 YDSYNSRV. CDR3 length: 10 residues. CDR3 nucleotide sequence: TGTGCCACCTGGGATGGGTCGAAACTCTTT. This translates into CATWDGSKLF.

This clone has a handful of counts. Other DNA variants within this sample encode the same CDR3. The chain is built from TRGV9 and TRGJP2. CDR3 size: 16 residues. Trimming cost V 0 bases and J 3 bases; bases outside gene matches: 7. CDR1 GITISATS and CDR2 ISYDGTV come from the germline V gene (reference sequence). CDR3 nucleotides: TGTGCCTTGTGGGAGGTGCGGGGAGGTAGTGATTGGATCAAGACGTTT. Translated, it gives CALWEVRGGSDWIKTF.

Concerning this clone: A far larger clone is one nucleotide away, so this likely arose from a read error. In the same sample, other DNA sequences code for this CDR3. This chain links TRGV3 with TRGJ1 or TRGJ2. The V gene's germline CDR1 is VTNTFY and CDR2 YDVSTARD (reference sequence). CDR3 length equals 12 residues. Trimming removed 1 base from V and 6 bases from J; junction bases left unmatched: 3. The CDR3 is CATWDSCYKKLF. The CDR3 DNA reads TGTGCCACCTGGGACAGTTGTTATAAGAAACTCTTT.

Remarks on this clone: Within the sample, other DNA sequences also encode this same CDR3. The chain uses TRGV2 and TRGJ1 or TRGJ2. The V gene end was trimmed by 2 bases and the J gene end by 0 bases; junction bases not matched to a gene: 4. Per germline, CDR1 EGSNGY and CDR2 YDSYNSKV. The CDR3 sequence is 14 residues long. CDR3 coding DNA: TGTGCCACCTGGGACGCCCGGAATTATTATAAGAAACTCTTT. Its translation: CATWDARNYYKKLF.

The chain links TRGV8 to TRGJ1 or TRGJ2. The CDR3 spans 14 residues. The V gene end was trimmed by 2 bases and the J gene end by 6 bases; junction bases not matched to a gene: 10. In germline, CDR1 is VENAVY, CDR2 YDSYNSRV. In nucleotides, the CDR3 is TGTGCCACCTGGGATAAAAGGCCTGGTTATAAGAAACTCTTT. It encodes CATWDKRPGYKKLF.

V is TRGV4 and J is TRGJ1 or TRGJ2. Trimming at V came to 8 bases and at J to 7 bases, leaving 5 bases not matched to a gene. The CDR3 length is 10 residues. Germline V lookup: CDR1 EGSTGY, CDR2 YDSYTSSV. The CDR3 loop reads CATYQYKKLF. The DNA for the CDR3 is TGTGCCACCTACCAATATAAGAAACTCTTT.

This clone has just a few counts. The gene calls are TRGV3 and TRGJ1 or TRGJ2. This CDR3 region has 15 residues. Trimming at V came to 1 base and at J to 0 bases, leaving 6 bases not matched to a gene. Germline V lookup: CDR1 VTNTFY, CDR2 YDVSTARD (reference sequence). CDR3 in amino acids: CATWDSHSNYYKKLF. Here the CDR3 DNA reads TGTGCCACCTGGGACAGCCATTCGAATTATTATAAGAAACTCTTT.

The J gene is TRGJ1 or TRGJ2, the V gene TRGV3. This CDR3 comprises 15 residues. The germline V gene encodes CDR1 VTNTFY and CDR2 YDVSTARD (reference sequence). Germline trimming cut 0 bases from V and 5 bases from J; bases unmatched to any gene: 10. CDR3 sequence (DNA): TGTGCCACCTGGGACAGGCCATGGGGTAATTATAAGAAACTCTTT. As protein: CATWDRPWGNYKKLF.

V is TRGV2 and J is TRGJP2. This CDR3 is 14 amino acids long. The V gene end was trimmed by 5 bases and the J gene end by 0 bases; junction bases not matched to a gene: 3. The germline V gene encodes CDR1 EGSNGY and CDR2 YDSYNSKV. CDR3 in amino acids: CATWVNSSDWIKTF. CDR3 coding DNA: TGTGCCACCTGGGTCAATAGTAGTGATTGGATCAAGACGTTT.

The genes are TRGV4 and TRGJ1 or TRGJ2. V shed 0 bases, J shed 0 bases, and the junction held 11 bases outside the gene matches. The germline V gene encodes CDR1 EGSTGY and CDR2 YDSYTSSV. CDR3 length: 17 amino acids. Here the CDR3 DNA reads TGTGCCACCTGGGATGGGCGCCTCCTCTCGAATTATTATAAGAAACTCTTT. Translated: CATWDGRLLSNYYKKLF.

The chain carries TRGV9 and TRGJ1 or TRGJ2. With V trimmed by 9 bases and J by 10 bases, 12 bases remained unmatched. The CDR3 sequence is 11 residues long. CDR1 is GITISATS and CDR2 is ISYDGTV in the germline V gene (reference sequence). The CDR3 here is CALSGSRKKLF. CDR3 DNA: TGTGCCTTGAGTGGTTCCCGAAAGAAACTCTTT.

The chain recombines TRGV3 with TRGJ1 or TRGJ2. The CDR3 is 13 amino acids. Trimming removed 0 bases from V and 12 bases from J; junction bases left unmatched: 11. CDR1 and CDR2 (germline): VTNTFY, YDVSTARD (reference sequence). The CDR3 is CATWDRLPRGKLF. The CDR3 DNA reads as TGTGCCACCTGGGACAGGCTTCCTAGGGGGAAACTCTTT.

About this clone itself: This CDR3 is also generated by other DNA sequences in the sample. V usage is TRGV4 and J usage is TRGJ1 or TRGJ2. The V gene's germline CDR1 is EGSTGY and CDR2 YDSYTSSV. The CDR3 has 11 amino acids. V shed 4 bases, J shed 10 bases, and the junction held 7 bases outside the gene matches. The CDR3 DNA follows: TGTGCCACCTGGGAGCGCTACAAGAAACTCTTT. Translated, it gives CATWERYKKLF.

Details on this clone: One end of the junction fails to match germline, which may point to a read error. The chain has TRGV2 and TRGJ1 or TRGJ2. This CDR3 spans 16 amino acids. In germline, CDR1 is EGSNGY, CDR2 YDSYNSKV. CDR3 in DNA: TGTGCCACCTGGGACGGGCCCCCGCAGGAGGGTTATAAGAGACTCTTT. Amino acid sequence: CATWDGPPQEGYKRLF.

This sequence joins TRGV3 and TRGJP2. Germline V gene data show CDR1 as VTNTFY and CDR2 as YDVSTARD (reference sequence). The length of the CDR3 is 18 residues. Trimming removed 0 bases from V and 3 bases from J; junction bases left unmatched: 13. The CDR3 here is CATWDRPVVGGSDWIKTF. The DNA of the CDR3 is TGTGCCACCTGGGACAGGCCCGTGGTGGGGGGTAGTGATTGGATCAAGACGTTT.

This clone was found a few times. This chain joins TRGV2 and TRGJ1 or TRGJ2. This CDR3 region has 12 residues. V shed 3 bases and J 11 bases; nucleotides not matched to a gene: 10. Germline V lookup: CDR1 EGSNGY, CDR2 YDSYNSKV. This CDR3 reads CATWDPPGEKLF. The DNA of the CDR3 is TGTGCCACCTGGGACCCCCCGGGGGAGAAACTCTTT.